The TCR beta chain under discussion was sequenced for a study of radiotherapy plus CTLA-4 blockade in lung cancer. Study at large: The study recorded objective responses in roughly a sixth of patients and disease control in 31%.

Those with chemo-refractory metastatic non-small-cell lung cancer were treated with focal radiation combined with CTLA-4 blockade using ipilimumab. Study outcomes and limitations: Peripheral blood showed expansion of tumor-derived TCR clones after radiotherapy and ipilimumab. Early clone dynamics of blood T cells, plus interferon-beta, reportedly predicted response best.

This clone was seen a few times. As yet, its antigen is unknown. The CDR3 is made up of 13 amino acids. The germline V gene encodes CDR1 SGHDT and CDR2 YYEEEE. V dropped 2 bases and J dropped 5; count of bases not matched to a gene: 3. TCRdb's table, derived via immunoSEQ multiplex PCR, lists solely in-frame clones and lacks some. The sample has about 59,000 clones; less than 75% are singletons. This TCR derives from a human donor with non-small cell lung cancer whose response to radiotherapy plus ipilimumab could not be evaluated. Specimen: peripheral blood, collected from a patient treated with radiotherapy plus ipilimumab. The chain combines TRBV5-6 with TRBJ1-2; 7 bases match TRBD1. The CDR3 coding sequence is TGTGCCAGCAGCTTTGCAGGGGGATATGGCTACACCTTC. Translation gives CASSFAGGYGYTF.